What follows is one T cell receptor beta chain and its context. The data belong to a study of shared clonotypes between healthy human individuals. It was CD45RO-negative cells, positively selected for CCR7, that made up naive CD8 cells, with terminally differentiated effector memory CD45RA+ cells excluded. Free of recent acute infections or vaccinations, the donors were healthy HIV-negative adults. Every contributor of samples was a Caucasian grown-up residing in Nashville, Tennessee. The deep-level immunoSEQ assay was used. The assay was immunoSEQ multiplex PCR, and TCRdb's table has in-frame clones only and misses some. Among under 1 million clones, approximately 92% were seen once, and the ten largest hold less than 25%. With 3 bases removed from V and 4 bases from J, the gap between germline ends came to 16 bases. CDR1 and CDR2 (germline): MNHEY, SMNVEV (reference sequence). The CDR3 totals 15 residues.

The chain is built from TRBV27 and TRBJ2-7; the D is unclear. This TCR was recovered from a man aged 30 to 45 in good health. Material: naive CD8+ T cells sorted from blood. The CDR3 protein is CASSLQANIPYEQYF. The CDR3 region has the DNA TGTGCCAGCAGTTTGCAGGCGAATATTCCTTACGAGCAGTACTTC.